This TCR beta chain was found in a study of T cells in Graves' hyperthyroidism and ophthalmopathy. The study's findings and limits: The authors' 13 V-J model separated ophthalmopathy from stable hyperthyroidism.

This clonotype has at least ten counts. Antigen: not known. The TCR beta CDR3 regions underwent amplification using RNA transcripts as the source. The primer set for the first-round RT-PCR of the TCR CDR3 was HTBI. TCRdb recomputed calls from the multiplex PCR reads with MiXCR, one row per CDR3 protein. Of about 180,000 distinct CDR3 sequences in the sample, 15% to 20% were seen once. The CDR3 consists of 16 residues. Germline assignment: CDR1 KGHDR and CDR2 SFDVKD. V gave up 1 base and J gave up 8 bases, with 17 bases separating them. Extraction of PBMCs used more than 8.5 ml of fresh peripheral blood.

The sequencing sample was made of blood. The clonotype originates from a woman aged 45 to 65 with Graves' hyperthyroidism. The J gene is TRBJ2-1, the V gene TRBV24-1; D might be TRBD1 (6 bases). CDR3 region: CATSDFSDSRRDEQFF. DNA for the CDR3: TGTGCCACCAGTGATTTCTCGGACAGTCGAAGGGATGAGCAGTTCTTC.